This entry describes one TCR beta chain. Clones were read by immunoSEQ multiplex PCR, and TCRdb kept only the in-frame ones, dropping some. The repertoire includes 350,000 to 500,000 clones, roughly 89% of them detected once, and roughly 0.84% sits in the top ten. This specimen comes from a study of blood T cell repertoires in COVID-19. Turning to the study itself: Some COVID-19 samples were acute and others convalescent; all came from the United States, Italy and Spain.

V was cut by 5 bases and J by 2 bases, with 15 bases left in between. Germline V lookup: CDR1 SGHVS, CDR2 FQNEAQ. The CDR3 consists of 15 residues. The sequencing sample was made of peripheral blood. The V call is TRBV7-8, the J call TRBJ2-5; D is perhaps TRBD1 (5 bases). The sequence derives from a man between 18 and 29 years old with COVID-19, enrolled during active disease. The CDR3 nucleotides read TGTGCCAGCAGCGAAGACAGAACGACTCAAGAGACCCAGTACTTC. This encodes CASSEDRTTQETQYF.